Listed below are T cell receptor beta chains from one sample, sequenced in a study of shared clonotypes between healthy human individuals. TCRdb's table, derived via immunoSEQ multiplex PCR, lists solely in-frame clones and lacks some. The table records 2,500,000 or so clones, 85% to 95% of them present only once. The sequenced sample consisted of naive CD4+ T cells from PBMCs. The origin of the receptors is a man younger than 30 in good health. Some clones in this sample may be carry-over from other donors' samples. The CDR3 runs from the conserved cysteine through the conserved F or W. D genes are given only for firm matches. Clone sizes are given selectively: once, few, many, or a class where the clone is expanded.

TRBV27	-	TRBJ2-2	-	TGTGCCAGCAGTCTTCTCCCGATCACAGGGGGGAGGGCCGGGGAGCTGTTTTTT	CASSLLPITGGRAGELFF
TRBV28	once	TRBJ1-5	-	TGTGCCAGCAGCAACCAACCGCAGCCCCAGCATTTT	CASSNQPQPQHF
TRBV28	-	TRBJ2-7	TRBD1	TGTGCCAGCAGCCACGACAGGGGTACAACGTACGAGCAGTACTTC	CASSHDRGTTYEQYF
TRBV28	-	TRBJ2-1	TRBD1	TGTGCCACCGGACAGGCTCATGACGCCCTTGAGCAGTTCTTC	CATGQAHDALEQFF
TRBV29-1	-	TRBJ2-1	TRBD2	TGCAGCGCCGGGCTAGGGACTAGCGGGAGCCATGAGCAGTTCTTC	CSAGLGTSGSHEQFF
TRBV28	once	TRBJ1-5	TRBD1	TGTGCCAGCAGTTTGCCGGGACAGAACAATCAGCCCCAGCATTTT	CASSLPGQNNQPQHF
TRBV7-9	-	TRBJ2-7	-	TGTGCCAGCAGCTTAGTAGTGGGGAGCTCCTACGAGCAGTACTTC	CASSLVVGSSYEQYF
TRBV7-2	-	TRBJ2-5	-	TGTGCCAGCAGCCCAGATGGGGCGGGGCCTGCCTTGACCCAGTACTTC	CASSPDGAGPALTQYF
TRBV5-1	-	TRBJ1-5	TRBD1	TGCGCCAGCAGACCTACAGGGGGAAATCAGCCCCAGCATTTT	CASRPTGGNQPQHF
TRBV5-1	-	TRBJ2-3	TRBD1	TGCGCCAGCAGCTTGATGCAGGGGGCAGATACGCAGTATTTT	CASSLMQGADTQYF
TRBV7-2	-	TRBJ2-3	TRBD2	TGTGCCAGCAGCTTAGTTCCTAGCGGATCAGATACGCAGTATTTT	CASSLVPSGSDTQYF
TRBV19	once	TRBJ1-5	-	TGTGCCAGTAGTATAAGGGGGAGGGGGGAGGATCAGCCCCAGCATTTT	CASSIRGRGEDQPQHF
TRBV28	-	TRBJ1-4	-	TGTGCCAGCAGTGCGGGTCACTTCAGAGAAAAACTGTTTTTT	CASSAGHFREKLFF
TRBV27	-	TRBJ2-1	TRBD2	TGTGCCAGCCCTGGGACTAGCGGGAGTGCGGGGCAGTTCTTC	CASPGTSGSAGQFF
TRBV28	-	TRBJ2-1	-	TGTGCCAGCAGTTTTAACAACTACAATGAGCAGTTCTTC	CASSFNNYNEQFF
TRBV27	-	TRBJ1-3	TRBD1	TGTGCCAGCAGTCCCCCAGGGGGGAGGGGCGCAAACACCATATATTTT	CASSPPGGRGANTIYF
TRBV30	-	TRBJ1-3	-	TGTGCCTGGAGTGTACGGCTTCACTCTGGAAACACCATATATTTT	CAWSVRLHSGNTIYF
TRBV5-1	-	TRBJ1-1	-	TGCGCCAGCAGCTTGGACGAAGGCGGCACTGAAGCTTTCTTT	CASSLDEGGTEAFF
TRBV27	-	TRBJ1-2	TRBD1	TGTGCCAGCACTCCGTCCGGAGGGAGGGGGCTCGTCTATGGCTACACCTTC	CASTPSGGRGLVYGYTF
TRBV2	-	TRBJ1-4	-	TGTGCCAGCAGTGAAGCGGGATCGGGGCCAGGGGAAAAACTGTTTTTT	CASSEAGSGPGEKLFF
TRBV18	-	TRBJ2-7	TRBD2	TGTGCCAGCTCAACCACTAGCGGACCAACCTACGAGCAGTACTTC	CASSTTSGPTYEQYF
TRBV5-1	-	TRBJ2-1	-	TGCGCCAGCAGCACGGGATACAACAATGAGCAGTTCTTC	CASSTGYNNEQFF
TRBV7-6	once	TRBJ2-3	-	TGTGCCAGCAGCTCCTCCTTCGTCAGCACAGATACGCAGTATTTT	CASSSSFVSTDTQYF
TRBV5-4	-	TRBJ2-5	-	TGTGCCAGCAGCCTGGACCGGTACCAAGAGACCCAGTACTTC	CASSLDRYQETQYF
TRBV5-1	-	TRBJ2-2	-	TGCGCCAGCAGCTTGGAGGCGGGAAGCGGGGAGCTGTTTTTT	CASSLEAGSGELFF
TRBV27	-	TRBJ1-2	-	TGTGCCAGCAGCCTACAGGGAAACTATGGCTACACCTTC	CASSLQGNYGYTF
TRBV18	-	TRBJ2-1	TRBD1	TGTGCCAGCTCACCACCGAGGGGACAGCCCAATGAGCAGTTCTTC	CASSPPRGQPNEQFF
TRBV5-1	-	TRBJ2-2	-	TGCGCCAGCAGCTTGGACACCTCGAACACCGGGGAGCTGTTTTTT	CASSLDTSNTGELFF
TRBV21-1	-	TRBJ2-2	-	TGTGCCAGCAGCAAACAGGGAACCGGGGAGCTGTTTTTT	CASSKQGTGELFF
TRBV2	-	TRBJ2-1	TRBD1	TGTGCCAGCAGTGATACAGGGGGCCCCTCCTACAATGAGCAGTTCTTC	CASSDTGGPSYNEQFF
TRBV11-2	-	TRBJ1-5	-	TGTGCCAGCAGCTTTACTAGCAATCAGCCCCAGCATTTT	CASSFTSNQPQHF
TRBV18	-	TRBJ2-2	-	TGTGCCAGCTCACTTAGTGCCGGGGAGCTGTTTTTT	CASSLSAGELFF
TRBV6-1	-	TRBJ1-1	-	TGTGCCAGCAGTAGGCAGGGGATTTTGAACACTGAAGCTTTCTTT	CASSRQGILNTEAFF
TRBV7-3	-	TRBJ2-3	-	TGTGCCAGCAGGGGGGACTCCGGGGATACGCAGTATTTT	CASRGDSGDTQYF
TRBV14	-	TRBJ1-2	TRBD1	TGTGCCAGCAGCCAGGGCAGGGGGTACGGCTACACCTTC	CASSQGRGYGYTF
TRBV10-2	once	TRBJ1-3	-	TGCGCCAGCAGTGAGATGTGGGGAAACACCATATATTTT	CASSEMWGNTIYF
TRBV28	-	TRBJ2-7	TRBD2	TGTGCCAGCAGCGACGGACTAGCGGGAGAAGTCGAGCAGTACTTC	CASSDGLAGEVEQYF
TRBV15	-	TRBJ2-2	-	TGTGCCACCAGCAAAATCAGGGGCACCGGGGAGCTGTTTTTT	CATSKIRGTGELFF
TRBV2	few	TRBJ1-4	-	TGTGCCAGCAGTGATAGGCAAACTAATGAAAAACTGTTTTTT	CASSDRQTNEKLFF
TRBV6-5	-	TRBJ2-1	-	TGTGCCAGCAGTTACGATACGGGGAGCTCCTACAATGAGCAGTTCTTC	CASSYDTGSSYNEQFF
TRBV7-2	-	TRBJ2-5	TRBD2	TGTGCCAGCAGCTCGACTAGCGGAGAGACCCAGTACTTC	CASSSTSGETQYF
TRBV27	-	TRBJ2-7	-	TGTGCCAGCAGCCTTACAGGGTCGGGGGAGCAGTACTTC	CASSLTGSGEQYF
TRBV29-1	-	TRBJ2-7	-	TGCAGCGTTGAAGGCCGCTCCTACGAGCAGTACTTC	CSVEGRSYEQYF
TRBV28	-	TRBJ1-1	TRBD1	TGTGCCAGCAGTTCGACCGGGACAGGGAATGCTTTCTTT	CASSSTGTGNAFF
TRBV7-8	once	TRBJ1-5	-	TGTGCCAGCAGCCTGGGGGGGTTAGCCCAGCATTTT	CASSLGGLAQHF
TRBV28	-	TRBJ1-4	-	TGTGCCAGCAGTTTCGGAACTATTAATGAAAAACTGTTTTTT	CASSFGTINEKLFF
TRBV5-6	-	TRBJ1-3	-	TGTGCCAGCAGCTTTCGACAGTACTCTGGAAACACCATATATTTT	CASSFRQYSGNTIYF
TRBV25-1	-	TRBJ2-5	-	TGTGCCAGCAGTGACCCTCGACAGGCCCGTCAAGAGACCCAGTACTTC	CASSDPRQARQETQYF
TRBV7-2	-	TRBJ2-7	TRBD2	TGTGCCAGCGGGACTACCTACGAGCAGTACTTC	CASGTTYEQYF
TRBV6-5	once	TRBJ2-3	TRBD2	TGTGCCAGCAGTTACTTTCCAGCGGGAGCACGTGCTACGCAGTATTTT	CASSYFPAGARATQYF
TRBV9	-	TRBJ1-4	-	TGTGCCAGCAGCGTAGGGGGGGCCAATGAAAAACTGTTTTTT	CASSVGGANEKLFF
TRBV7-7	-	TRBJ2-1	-	TGTGCCAGCAGCCCCAGGCTCCTGAATGAGCAGTTCTTC	CASSPRLLNEQFF
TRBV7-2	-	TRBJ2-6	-	TGTGCCAGCAGCTTAGTCTCCGGGGCTGGGGCCAACGTCCTGACTTTC	CASSLVSGAGANVLTF
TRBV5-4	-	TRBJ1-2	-	TGTGCCAGCAGCGATCTCGGGGTCTATGGCTACACCTTC	CASSDLGVYGYTF
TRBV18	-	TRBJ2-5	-	TGTGCCAGCTCACCATCAAATATCGACAGACAAGAGACCCAGTACTTC	CASSPSNIDRQETQYF